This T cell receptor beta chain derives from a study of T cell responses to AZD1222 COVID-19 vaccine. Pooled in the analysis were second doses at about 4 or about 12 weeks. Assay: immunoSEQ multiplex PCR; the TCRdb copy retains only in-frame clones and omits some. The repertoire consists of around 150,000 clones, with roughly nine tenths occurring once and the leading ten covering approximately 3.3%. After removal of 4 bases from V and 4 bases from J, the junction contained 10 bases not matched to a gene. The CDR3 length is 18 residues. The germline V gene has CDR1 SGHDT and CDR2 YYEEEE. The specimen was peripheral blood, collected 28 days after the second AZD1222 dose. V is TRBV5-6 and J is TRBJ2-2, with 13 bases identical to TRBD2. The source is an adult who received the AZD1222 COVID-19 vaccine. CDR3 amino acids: CASSQLLAGGPGTGELFF. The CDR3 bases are TGTGCCAGCAGCCAGTTACTAGCGGGAGGGCCCGGCACCGGGGAGCTGTTTTTT. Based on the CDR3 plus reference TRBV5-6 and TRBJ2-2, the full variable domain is DAGVTQSPTHLIKTRGQQVTLRCSPKSGHDTVSWYQQALGQGPQFIFQYYEEEERQRGNFPDRFSGHQFPNYSSELNVNALLLGDSALYLCASSQLLAGGPGTGELFFGEGSRLTVL.